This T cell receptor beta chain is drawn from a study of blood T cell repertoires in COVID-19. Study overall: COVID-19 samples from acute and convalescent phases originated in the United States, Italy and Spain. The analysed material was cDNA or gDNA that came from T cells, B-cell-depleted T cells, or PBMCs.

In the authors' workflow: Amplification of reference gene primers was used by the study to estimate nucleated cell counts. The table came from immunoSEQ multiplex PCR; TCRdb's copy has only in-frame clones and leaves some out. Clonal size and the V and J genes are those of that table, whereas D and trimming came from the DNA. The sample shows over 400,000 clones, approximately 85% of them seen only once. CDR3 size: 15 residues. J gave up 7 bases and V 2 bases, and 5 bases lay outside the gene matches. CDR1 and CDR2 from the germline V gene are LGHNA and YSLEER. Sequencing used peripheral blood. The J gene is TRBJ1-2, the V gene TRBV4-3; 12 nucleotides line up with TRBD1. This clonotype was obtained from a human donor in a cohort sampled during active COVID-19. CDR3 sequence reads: CASSQPGQGAGGYTF. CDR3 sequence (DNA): TGCGCCAGCAGCCAACCGGGACAGGGGGCAGGTGGCTACACCTTC.